Below are 23 T cell receptor beta chains sequenced from a single sample in a study of tumor and adjacent non-tumor tissue in lung cancer. The library came from three nested PCR rounds adapted from ARM-PCR protocols. TCRdb redid the calling of the multiplex PCR reads with MiXCR, one entry per CDR3 protein. Counted here are roughly 200,000 distinct CDR3 sequences, 70% to 75% occurring once; the ten biggest clones make up less than 25%. No cell sorting was done before RNA was extracted from the tissue. What was sequenced was lung tumor tissue. The receptor set was obtained from a man in his fifties or sixties with non-small cell lung cancer.

On this clonotype itself: Given a much more abundant clone one base away, this may be a read error. The chain recombines TRBV20-1 with TRBJ1-4, with 9 bases lining up with TRBD1. The CDR3 covers 15 residues. Germline lookup yields CDR1 DFQATT and CDR2 SNEGSKA (reference sequence). The DNA for the CDR3 is TGCGGTGCTAGACAGCAGGGGACAGGGAATGAAAAACTGTTTTTT. It specifies CGARQQGTGNEKLFF.

Concerning this clonotype itself: This may stem from a read error, because a much larger clone lies one nucleotide away. The chain links TRBV19 to TRBJ1-2, with TRBD1 as a possible D gene (6 bases). The CDR3 sequence is 16 residues long. Germline V gene lookup returns CDR1 LNHDA and CDR2 SQIVND (reference sequence). The CDR3 here is CASTLSDRLTNYGYNF. CDR3 bases: TGTGCCAGTACCTTGTCGGACAGACTTACTAACTATGGCTACAACTTC.

A remark on this clonotype: The junction shows a germline mismatch at one end, possibly a read error. The chain employs TRBV6-2 or TRBV6-3 and TRBJ2-1; D gene uncertain. CDR3 size: 12 residues. From germline, CDR1 is MNHEY and CDR2 SVGEGT. The CDR3 is CVSSWSANEQFF. The CDR3 coding sequence is TGTGTCAGCAGTTGGAGTGCGAATGAGCAGTTCTTC.

V gene TRBV12-3 or TRBV12-4 combines with J gene TRBJ1-5; 7 bases fit TRBD1. The CDR3 contains 14 residues. V was clipped by 6 bases and J by 5 bases; unmatched bases: 7. For the CDR3, the DNA is TGTGCCAGCAGACGCAGAGGGGGCGATCAGCCCCAGCATTTT. It codes for CASRRRGGDQPQHF.

The chain carries TRBV4-3 and TRBJ2-3; 10 bases are a match to TRBD2. Germline V gene data show CDR1 as LGHNA and CDR2 as YSLEER. The CDR3 has 19 amino acids. The ends lost 0 bases at V and 15 bases at J; junction bases unmatched: 24. CDR3 DNA sequence: TGCGCCAGCAGCCAAGATTTCGAGTCCCCTAGCGGGAGACGAAATATGCACTATTTT. Translation gives CASSQDFESPSGRRNMHYF.

This chain links TRBV5-5 with TRBJ2-3, with D possibly TRBD1 on 5 matching bases. V was trimmed by 2 bases and J by 5 bases, leaving 21 bases between them. Germline CDR1 is SGHKS and CDR2 is YYEKEE (reference sequence). The CDR3 totals 17 residues. The CDR3 DNA sequence: TGTGCCAGCAGCTTCGTAGCAGCCCAGGGATATATAGATACGCAGTATTTT. Its translation: CASSFVAAQGYIDTQYF.

On this clonotype itself: The final CDR3 position lacks the conserved phenylalanine or tryptophan, pointing to a likely read error. The chain combines TRBV20-1 with TRBJ1-6, with 8 positions matching TRBD1. The length of the CDR3 is 16 residues. V was clipped by 3 bases and J by 10 bases; unmatched bases: 14. Germline V CDR1 and CDR2: DFQATT, SNEGSKA (reference sequence). CDR3 sequence reads: CSASDRKQGVLSPLHI. The CDR3 bases are TGCAGTGCTAGTGACCGTAAACAGGGGGTTCTATCACCCCTCCACATT.

Comments on this clonotype: Being one base from a much bigger clone, this may be a read error. This chain connects TRBV12-3 or TRBV12-4 to TRBJ1-6; the D is unclear. The CDR3 runs to 16 residues. CDR3 DNA sequence: TGTGCCAGCTGTTTCGGAGGCAGCTCCTATAATTCACCCCTCCACTTT. It encodes CASCFGGSSYNSPLHF.

This clonotype was picked up one time. One base away lies a much larger clone, so this may be a sequencing read error. This chain connects TRBV20-1 to TRBJ1-5; TRBD1 agrees at 10 bases. Per the germline V gene, CDR1 is DFQATT and CDR2 is SNEGSKA (reference sequence). V shed 5 bases, J shed 0 bases, and the junction held 13 bases outside the gene matches. The CDR3 has 18 amino acids. The CDR3 region is CSAPLPYGQGDSNQPQHF. The CDR3 bases are TGCAGTGCTCCACTTCCTTATGGACAGGGGGATAGCAATCAGCCCCAGCATTTT.

A note on this clonotype: This may stem from a read error, because a much larger clone lies one nucleotide away. CDR3 sequence: CSALAGGNTDTQYF. In DNA, the CDR3 is TGCAGTGCTTTAGCGGGAGGGAACACAGATACGCAGTATTTT. The V gene is TRBV20-1, the J gene TRBJ2-3; 11 bases line up with TRBD2. With 5 bases clipped from V and 2 bases from J, the junction kept 3 bases outside the gene matches. This CDR3 has 14 residues. Germline-derived CDR1 and CDR2 are DFQATT and SNEGSKA (reference sequence).

About this clonotype: It may be a read error: a sequence one base away is much more abundant. The chain joins TRBV6-6 to TRBJ1-2; 7 bases line up with TRBD1. CDR1 and CDR2 (germline): MNHNY, SVGAGI (reference sequence). V was pared by 6 bases and J by 5 bases, with 6 bases of the junction left unmatched. CDR3 length: 13 amino acids. The CDR3 region is CASSWGRGYGYTF. CDR3 DNA sequence: TGTGCCAGCAGCTGGGGCAGGGGGTATGGCTACACCTTC.

For this clonotype: The missing conserved phenylalanine or tryptophan at the end of this CDR3 makes a read error likely. The V gene is TRBV12-3 or TRBV12-4, the J gene TRBJ1-2; D is undetermined. This CDR3 is built from 14 residues. Written as DNA, the CDR3 is TGTGTCAGCAGTTTAGCTTTCCTAAGGATGGGCTACACCCTC. Translated, it gives CVSSLAFLRMGYTL.

Regarding this clonotype: A read error may produce the germline difference seen at one junction end. The DNA of the CDR3 is TGCAGTGCTAGACTGTGGCCGGAGACCCAGTGCTTC. Protein sequence: CSARLWPETQCF. V gene TRBV20-1 combines with J gene TRBJ2-5; D remains unclear. CDR1 DFQATT and CDR2 SNEGSKA come from the germline V gene (reference sequence). The CDR3 loop spans 12 amino acids.

The rearrangement uses TRBV6-1 and TRBJ2-5; TRBD2 aligns across 10 bases. CDR1 and CDR2 from the germline V gene are MNHNS and SASEGT. The trim removed 6 bases at V and 4 bases at J, leaving 8 bases unmatched. This CDR3 region has 15 residues. CDR3 residues: CASRERAGGTETQYF. CDR3 DNA: TGTGCCAGCAGAGAGCGAGCGGGGGGGACAGAGACCCAGTACTTC.

A word on this clonotype: A much larger clone sits a single nucleotide away, making a read error possible. This CDR3 is missing its conserved last phenylalanine or tryptophan, likely due to a read error. The V gene is TRBV12-3 or TRBV12-4, the J gene TRBJ1-5; D not resolved. The length of the CDR3 is 13 residues. Trimming stripped 4 bases from V and 4 bases from J, with 8 bases between. The DNA for the CDR3 is TGTGCCAGCAGTTGGGGTAAGAATCAGCCCCAGCATATT. It yields the protein CASSWGKNQPQHI.

With regard to this clonotype: A read error is likely, as this CDR3 ends without the conserved phenylalanine or tryptophan. The V call is TRBV29-1, the J call TRBJ1-6; no firm D call. The V gene's germline CDR1 is SQVTM and CDR2 ANQGSEA. This CDR3 spans 16 amino acids. CDR3 in amino acids: CSVPLLGGKNNSHLHL. The CDR3 coding sequence is TGCAGCGTCCCCCTGTTAGGAGGGAAGAATAATTCACACCTCCACTTA.

About this clonotype itself: The junction shows a germline mismatch at one end, possibly a read error. The V call is TRBV11-3, the J call TRBJ2-1, with a tentative D call TRBD1 (5 bases). The length of the CDR3 is 13 residues. Germline values: CDR1 SGHNT, CDR2 YENEEA. The CDR3 reads CASSLTVDNEQLF. CDR3 nucleotide sequence: TGTGCCAGCAGCCTGACAGTCGACAATGAGCAGCTCTTC.

This chain links TRBV5-1 with TRBJ2-7, with D possibly being TRBD1 (5 bases). Germline loops: CDR1 SGHRS, CDR2 YFSETQ. CDR3 length: 15 amino acids. Trimming took off 0 bases at V and 4 bases at J, with 14 bases between the two ends. The CDR3 reads CASSLGAGMRYEQYF. The CDR3 DNA reads TGCGCCAGCAGCTTGGGGGCAGGGATGAGATACGAGCAGTACTTC.

This clonotype is a singleton in its sample. The chain combines TRBV12-3 or TRBV12-4 with TRBJ2-7; 12 positions agree with TRBD2. Germline trimming cut 7 bases from V and 3 bases from J; bases unmatched to any gene: 22. The CDR3 has 20 residues. CDR3 amino acids: CASNRTFGLAGSNRGYEQYF. The DNA for the CDR3 is TGTGCCAGCAATCGTACCTTCGGACTAGCGGGAAGTAACCGGGGCTACGAGCAGTACTTC.

The chain recombines TRBV11-3 with TRBJ2-2, with 7 bases aligning to TRBD1. Per germline, CDR1 SGHNT and CDR2 YENEEA. With V trimmed by 5 bases and J by 5 bases, 11 bases remained unmatched. This CDR3 is built from 16 residues. CDR3 coding DNA: TGTGCCAGCAGCCCCAGGACAGGTGTTTCAACCGGGGAGCTGTTTTTT. It is translated as CASSPRTGVSTGELFF.

Details on this clonotype: A much bigger clone sits one base away, suggesting this may be a read error. The chain links TRBV6-5 to TRBJ2-1, with a tentative D call TRBD2 (6 bases). Germline-derived CDR1 and CDR2 are MNHEY and SVGAGI. The CDR3 has 16 amino acids. Trimming took off 6 bases at V and 4 bases at J, with 19 bases between the two ends. The CDR3 here is CASSLSGDGSYNEQFF. CDR3 nucleotide sequence: TGTGCCAGCAGCCTATCGGGAGATGGGTCTTACAATGAGCAGTTCTTC.

With respect to this clonotype: No conserved phenylalanine or tryptophan is present at the end of the CDR3, so a read error is the likely explanation. The chain joins TRBV29-1 to TRBJ2-1; 8 bases line up with TRBD2. Germline values: CDR1 SQVTM, CDR2 ANQGSEA. The CDR3 is 18 residues long. Here the CDR3 reads CSVEGGLVRISSYNEQFI. CDR3 DNA sequence: TGCAGCGTTGAGGGGGGACTAGTGCGCATCAGCTCCTACAATGAACAGTTCATC.

This clonotype has a single count. The chain couples TRBV11-2 to TRBJ1-2; unclear D gene. The CDR3 covers 13 residues. Trimming stripped 7 bases from V and 6 bases from J, with 15 bases between. Germline CDR1 SGHAT, CDR2 FQNNGV. The CDR3 spells CASISGWGDGYTF. In nucleotides, the CDR3 is TGTGCCAGCATCTCAGGATGGGGAGATGGCTACACCTTC.